These 3 T cell receptor beta chains came from one sample sequenced in a study of cytomegalovirus exposure and HLA in healthy donors. PCR amplification relied on 60 Vbeta primers (plus 13 Jbeta primers). Method: immunoSEQ multiplex PCR; TCRdb's copy keeps in-frame clones and lacks some. The table shows approximately 180,000 clones, with roughly 86% occurring only once. Sample: PBMCs. The receptors were gathered from a girl aged 10 to 17 in good health and CMV-seropositive.

Details on this clone: This CDR3 is missing its conserved last phenylalanine or tryptophan, likely due to a read error. The DNA is left out, because the CDR3 cannot be placed on it with certainty; the CDR3 is given as TCRdb lists it. The chain links TRBV6-1 to TRBJ1-2; TRBD1, the table's D call, lacks a check against the DNA. Germline CDR1 is MNHNS and CDR2 is SASEGT. Counting both end residues, the CDR3 totals 9 amino acids. CDR3 sequence: CASSEEGPL.

This clone was seen a handful of times. This chain joins TRBV6-1 and TRBJ2-1, with TRBD2 matching over 14 bases. V trimming: 7 bases; J trimming: 6 bases; junction bases outside the gene matches: 5. CDR1 and CDR2 from the germline V gene are MNHNS and SASEGT. The CDR3 length is 15 residues. The CDR3 region has the DNA TGTGCCAGCATACCCGGGACTAGCGGGGGCAATGAGCAGTTCTTC. Amino acid sequence: CASIPGTSGGNEQFF.

The J gene is TRBJ2-1, the V gene TRBV7-9; 8 bases are a match to TRBD2. This CDR3 has 14 amino acids. V was pared by 8 bases and J by 7 bases, with 10 bases of the junction left unmatched. Germline-derived CDR1 and CDR2 are SEHNR and FQNEAQ (reference sequence). CDR3 bases: TGTGCCAGCCGGGTGGCGGGGGGCGAGAATGAGCAGTTCTTC. Encoded protein: CASRVAGGENEQFF.